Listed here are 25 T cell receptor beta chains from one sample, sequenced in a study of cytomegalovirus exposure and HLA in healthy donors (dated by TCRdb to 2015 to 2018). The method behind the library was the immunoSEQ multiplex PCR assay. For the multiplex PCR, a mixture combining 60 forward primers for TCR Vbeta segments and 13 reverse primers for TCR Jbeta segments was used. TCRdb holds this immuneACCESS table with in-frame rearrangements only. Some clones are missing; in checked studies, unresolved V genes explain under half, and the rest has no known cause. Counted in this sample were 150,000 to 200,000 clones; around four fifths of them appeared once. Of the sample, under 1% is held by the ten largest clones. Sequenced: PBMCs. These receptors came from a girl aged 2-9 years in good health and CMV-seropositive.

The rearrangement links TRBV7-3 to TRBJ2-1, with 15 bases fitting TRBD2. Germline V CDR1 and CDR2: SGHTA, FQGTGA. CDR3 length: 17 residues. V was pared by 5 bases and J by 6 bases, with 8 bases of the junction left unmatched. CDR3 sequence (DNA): TGTGCCAGCAGCGGGGGACTAGCGGGAGGCCCTTTCAATGAGCAGTTCTTC. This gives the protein CASSGGLAGGPFNEQFF.

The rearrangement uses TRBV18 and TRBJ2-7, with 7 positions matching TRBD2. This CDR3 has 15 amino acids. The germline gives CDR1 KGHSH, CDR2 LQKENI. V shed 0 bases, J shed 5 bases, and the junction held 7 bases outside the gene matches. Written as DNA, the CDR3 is TGTGCCAGCTCACCACCCGGCGGGAGTAGGAACGAGCAGTACTTC. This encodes CASSPPGGSRNEQYF.

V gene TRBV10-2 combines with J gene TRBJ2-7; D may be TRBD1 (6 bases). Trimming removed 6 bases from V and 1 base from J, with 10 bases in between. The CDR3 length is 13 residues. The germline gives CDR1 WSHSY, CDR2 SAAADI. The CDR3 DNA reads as TGCGCCAGCAGGAACACAGGGTCCTACGAGCAGTACTTC. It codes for CASRNTGSYEQYF.

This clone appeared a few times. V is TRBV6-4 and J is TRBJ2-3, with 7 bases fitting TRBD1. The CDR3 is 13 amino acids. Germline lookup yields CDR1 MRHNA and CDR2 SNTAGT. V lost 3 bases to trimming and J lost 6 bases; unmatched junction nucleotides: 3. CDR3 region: CASSEGGADTQYF. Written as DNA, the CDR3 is TGTGCCAGCAGTGAAGGGGGCGCGGATACGCAGTATTTT.

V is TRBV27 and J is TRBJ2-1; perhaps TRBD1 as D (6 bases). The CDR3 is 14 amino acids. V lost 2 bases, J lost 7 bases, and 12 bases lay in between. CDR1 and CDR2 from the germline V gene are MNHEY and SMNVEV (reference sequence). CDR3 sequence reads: CASSLQGLKNEQFF. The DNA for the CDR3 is TGTGCCAGCAGTTTACAGGGGCTGAAGAATGAGCAGTTCTTC.

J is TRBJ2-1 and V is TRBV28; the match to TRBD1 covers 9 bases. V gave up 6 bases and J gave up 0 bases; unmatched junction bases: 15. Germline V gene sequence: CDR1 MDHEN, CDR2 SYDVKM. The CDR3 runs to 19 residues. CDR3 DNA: TGTGCCAGCAGCTTCCCGGGACAGGGTCTCACTAGCTCCTACAATGAGCAGTTCTTC. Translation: CASSFPGQGLTSSYNEQFF. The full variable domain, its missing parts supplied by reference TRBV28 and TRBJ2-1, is DVKVTQSSRYLVKRTGEKVFLECVQDMDHENMFWYRQDPGLGLRLIYFSYDVKMKEKGDIPEGYSVSREKKERFSLILESASTNQTSMYLCASSFPGQGLTSSYNEQFFGPGTRLTVL.

CDR3 in amino acids: CASLVRTGAFQETQYF. The CDR3 DNA reads as TGTGCCAGCTTGGTTCGGACAGGGGCTTTCCAAGAGACCCAGTACTTC. The genes are TRBV2 and TRBJ2-5; 9 nucleotides align to TRBD1. The CDR3 runs to 16 residues. Germline CDR1 is SNHLY and CDR2 is FYNNEI. With 8 bases clipped from V and 1 base from J, the junction kept 11 bases outside the gene matches.

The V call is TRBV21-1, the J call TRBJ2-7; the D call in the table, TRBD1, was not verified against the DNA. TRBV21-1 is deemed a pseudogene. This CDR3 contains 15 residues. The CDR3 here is CASSKGRTASYEQYF. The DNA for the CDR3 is TGTGCCAGCAGCAAAGGGCGGACAGCTTCCTACGAGCAGTACTTC.

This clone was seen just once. DNA for the CDR3: TGTGCCAGCAGCGTAGGGCAACTAGCGGGAGTATACAATGAGCAGTTCTTC. This encodes CASSVGQLAGVYNEQFF. The chain joins TRBV9 to TRBJ2-1, with 11 bases that match TRBD2. The CDR3 length is 17 residues. Trimming took 0 bases from V and 4 from J; bases not matched to a gene: 6. Germline-derived CDR1 and CDR2 are SGDLS and YYNGEE.

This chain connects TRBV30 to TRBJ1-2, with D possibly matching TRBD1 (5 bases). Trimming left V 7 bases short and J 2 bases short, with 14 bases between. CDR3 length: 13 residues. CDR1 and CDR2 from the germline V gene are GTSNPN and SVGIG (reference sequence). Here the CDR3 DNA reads TGTGCCTCGGCCGGGGGGGGGAACTATGGCTACACCTTC. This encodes CASAGGGNYGYTF. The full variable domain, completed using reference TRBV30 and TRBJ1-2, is SQTIHQWPATLVQPVGSPLSLECTVEGTSNPNLYWYRQAAGRGLQLLFYSVGIGQISSEVPQNLSASRPQDRQFILSSKKLLLSDSGFYLCASAGGGNYGYTFGSGTRLTVV.

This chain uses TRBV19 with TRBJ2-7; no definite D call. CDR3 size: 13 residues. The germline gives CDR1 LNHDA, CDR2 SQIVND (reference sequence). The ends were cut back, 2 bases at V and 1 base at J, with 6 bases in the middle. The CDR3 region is CASSIPPSYEQYF. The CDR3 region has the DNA TGTGCCAGTAGTATACCCCCTTCCTACGAGCAGTACTTC.

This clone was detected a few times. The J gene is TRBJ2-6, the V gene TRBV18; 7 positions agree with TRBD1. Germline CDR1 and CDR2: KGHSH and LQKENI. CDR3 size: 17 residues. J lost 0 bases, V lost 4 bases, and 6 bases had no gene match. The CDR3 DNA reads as TGTGCCAGCTCACGGGACAGCGTTAGCTCTGGGGCCAACGTCCTGACTTTC. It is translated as CASSRDSVSSGANVLTF. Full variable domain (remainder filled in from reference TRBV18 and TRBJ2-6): NAGVMQNPRHLVRRRGQEARLRCSPMKGHSHVYWYRQLPEEGLKFMVYLQKENIIDESGMPKERFSAEFPKEGPSILRIQQVVRGDSAAYFCASSRDSVSSGANVLTFGAGSRLTVL.

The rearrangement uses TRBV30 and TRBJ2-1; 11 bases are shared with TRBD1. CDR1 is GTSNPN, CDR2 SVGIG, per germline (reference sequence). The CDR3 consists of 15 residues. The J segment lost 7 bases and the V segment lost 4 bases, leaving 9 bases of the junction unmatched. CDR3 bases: TGTGCCTGGAATAGTGGGACAGGGGGTATGAATGAGCAGTTCTTC. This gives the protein CAWNSGTGGMNEQFF.

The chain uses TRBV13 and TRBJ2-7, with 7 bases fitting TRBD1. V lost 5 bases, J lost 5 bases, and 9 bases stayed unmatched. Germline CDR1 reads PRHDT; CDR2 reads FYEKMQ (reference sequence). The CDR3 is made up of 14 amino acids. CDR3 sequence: CASSRTGVTDEQYF. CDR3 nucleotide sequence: TGTGCCAGCAGCCGAACAGGGGTAACTGACGAGCAGTACTTC.

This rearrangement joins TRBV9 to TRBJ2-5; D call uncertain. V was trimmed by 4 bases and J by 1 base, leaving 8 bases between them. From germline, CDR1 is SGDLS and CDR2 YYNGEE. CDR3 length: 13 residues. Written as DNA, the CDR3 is TGTGCCAGCAGCTCGCCGGTCCAAGAGACCCAGTACTTC. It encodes CASSSPVQETQYF.

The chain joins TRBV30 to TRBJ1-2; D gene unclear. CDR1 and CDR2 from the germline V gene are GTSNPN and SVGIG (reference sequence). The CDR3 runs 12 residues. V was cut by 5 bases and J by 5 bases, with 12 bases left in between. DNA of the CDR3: TGTGCCTGGCGGAGGTTGGGGTATGGCTACACCTTC. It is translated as CAWRRLGYGYTF.

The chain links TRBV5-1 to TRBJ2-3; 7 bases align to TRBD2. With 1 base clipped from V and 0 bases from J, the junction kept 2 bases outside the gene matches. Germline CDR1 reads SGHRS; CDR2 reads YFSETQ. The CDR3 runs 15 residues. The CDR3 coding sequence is TGCGCCAGCAGCTTGCACGGGGGGAGCACAGATACGCAGTATTTT. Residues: CASSLHGGSTDTQYF.

CDR3 residues: CASSFPTGGDYGYTF. DNA of the CDR3: TGTGCCAGCAGTTTCCCGACAGGGGGCGACTATGGCTACACCTTC. The V and J genes are TRBV28 and TRBJ1-2; 10 bases are a match to TRBD1. Trimming at V came to 3 bases and at J to 3 bases, leaving 4 bases not matched to a gene. CDR1 and CDR2 from the germline V gene are MDHEN and SYDVKM. The CDR3 contains 15 residues.

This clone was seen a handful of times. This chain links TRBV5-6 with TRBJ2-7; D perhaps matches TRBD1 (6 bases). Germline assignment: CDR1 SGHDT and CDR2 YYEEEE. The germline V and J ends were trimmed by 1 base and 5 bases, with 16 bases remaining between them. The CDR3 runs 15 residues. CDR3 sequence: CASSLPGQGLHEQYF. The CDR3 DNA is TGTGCCAGCAGCTTGCCGGGTCAGGGGCTCCACGAGCAGTACTTC.

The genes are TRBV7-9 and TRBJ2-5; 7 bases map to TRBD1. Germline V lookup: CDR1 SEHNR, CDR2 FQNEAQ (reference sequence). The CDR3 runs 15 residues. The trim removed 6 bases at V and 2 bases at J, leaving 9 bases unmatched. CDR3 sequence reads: CASSSGPGQQETQYF. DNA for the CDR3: TGTGCCAGCAGTTCTGGACCGGGACAGCAAGAGACCCAGTACTTC.

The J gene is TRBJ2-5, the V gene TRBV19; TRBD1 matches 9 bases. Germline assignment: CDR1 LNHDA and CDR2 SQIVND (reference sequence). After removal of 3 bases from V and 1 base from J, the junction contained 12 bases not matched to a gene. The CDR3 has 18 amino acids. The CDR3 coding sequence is TGTGCCAGTAGTATCGGGACAGGGCGGGCCCCGACCCAAGAGACCCAGTACTTC. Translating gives CASSIGTGRAPTQETQYF.

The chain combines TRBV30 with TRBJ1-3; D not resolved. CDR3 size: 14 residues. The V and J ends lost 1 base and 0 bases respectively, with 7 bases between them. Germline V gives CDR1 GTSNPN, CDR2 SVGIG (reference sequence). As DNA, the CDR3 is TGTGCCTGGAGTGGAGGGCACTCTGGAAACACCATATATTTT. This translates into CAWSGGHSGNTIYF.

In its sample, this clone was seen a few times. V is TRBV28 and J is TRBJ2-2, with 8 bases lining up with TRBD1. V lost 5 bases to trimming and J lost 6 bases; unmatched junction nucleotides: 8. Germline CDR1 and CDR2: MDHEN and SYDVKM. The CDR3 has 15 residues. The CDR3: CASSRRDRTPGELFF. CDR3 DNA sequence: TGTGCCAGCAGTCGCCGGGACAGGACCCCCGGGGAGCTGTTTTTT.

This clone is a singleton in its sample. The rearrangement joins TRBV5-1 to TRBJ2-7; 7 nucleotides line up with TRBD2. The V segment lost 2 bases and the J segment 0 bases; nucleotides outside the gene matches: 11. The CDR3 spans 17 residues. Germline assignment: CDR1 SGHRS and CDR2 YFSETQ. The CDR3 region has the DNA TGCGCCAGCAGCTTCCCGCCCAAGCGGGGATTCTCCTACGAGCAGTACTTC. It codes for CASSFPPKRGFSYEQYF.

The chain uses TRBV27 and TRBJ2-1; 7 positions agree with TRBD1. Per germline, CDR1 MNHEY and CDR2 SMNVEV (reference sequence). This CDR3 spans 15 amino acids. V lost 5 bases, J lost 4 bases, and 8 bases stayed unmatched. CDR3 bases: TGTGCCAGCAGTAGGCCCGGGACAGAGTACAATGAGCAGTTCTTC. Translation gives CASSRPGTEYNEQFF.